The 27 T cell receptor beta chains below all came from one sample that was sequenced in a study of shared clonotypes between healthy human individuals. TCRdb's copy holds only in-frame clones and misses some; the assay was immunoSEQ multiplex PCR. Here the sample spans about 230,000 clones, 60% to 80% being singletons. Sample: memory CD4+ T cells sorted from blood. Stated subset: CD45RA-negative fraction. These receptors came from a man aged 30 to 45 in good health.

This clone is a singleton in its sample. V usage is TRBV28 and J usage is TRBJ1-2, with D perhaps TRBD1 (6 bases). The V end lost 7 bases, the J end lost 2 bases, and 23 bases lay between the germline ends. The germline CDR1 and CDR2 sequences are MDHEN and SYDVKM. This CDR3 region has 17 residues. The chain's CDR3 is CASTPGGTPILNYGYTF. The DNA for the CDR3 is TGTGCCAGCACTCCGGGAGGGACACCCATTCTGAACTATGGCTACACCTTC.

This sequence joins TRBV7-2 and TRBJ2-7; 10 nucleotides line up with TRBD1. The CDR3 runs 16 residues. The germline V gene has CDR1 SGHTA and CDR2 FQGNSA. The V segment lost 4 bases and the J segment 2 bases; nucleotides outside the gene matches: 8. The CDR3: CASSYEGQGSPYEQYF. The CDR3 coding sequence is TGTGCCAGCAGCTACGAGGGACAGGGGTCCCCCTACGAGCAGTACTTC.

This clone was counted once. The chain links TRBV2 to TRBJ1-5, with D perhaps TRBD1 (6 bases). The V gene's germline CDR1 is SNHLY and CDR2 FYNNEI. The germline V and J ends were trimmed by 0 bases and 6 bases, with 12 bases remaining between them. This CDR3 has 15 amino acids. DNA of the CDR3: TGTGCCAGCAGTGAAGCGAGGGGGAATATTCAGCCCCAGCATTTT. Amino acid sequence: CASSEARGNIQPQHF.

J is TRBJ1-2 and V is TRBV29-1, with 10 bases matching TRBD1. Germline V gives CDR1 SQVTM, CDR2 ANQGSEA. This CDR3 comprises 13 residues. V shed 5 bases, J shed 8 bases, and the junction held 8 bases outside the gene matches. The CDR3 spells CSVKMGQGWGYTF. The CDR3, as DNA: TGCAGCGTTAAGATGGGACAGGGGTGGGGCTACACCTTC.

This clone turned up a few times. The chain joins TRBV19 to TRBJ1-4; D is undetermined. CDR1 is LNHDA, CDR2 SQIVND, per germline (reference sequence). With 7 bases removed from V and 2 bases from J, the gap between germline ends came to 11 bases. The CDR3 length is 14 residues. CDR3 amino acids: CASKGPVTNEKLFF. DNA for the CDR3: TGTGCCAGTAAAGGGCCCGTGACTAATGAAAAACTGTTTTTT.

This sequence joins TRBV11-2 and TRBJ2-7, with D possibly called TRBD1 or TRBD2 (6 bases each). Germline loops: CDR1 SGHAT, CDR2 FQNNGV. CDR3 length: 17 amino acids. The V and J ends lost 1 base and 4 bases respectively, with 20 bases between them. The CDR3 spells CASSLAPPGANTYEQYF. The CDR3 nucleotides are TGTGCCAGCAGCTTAGCCCCCCCGGGGGCAAATACTTACGAGCAGTACTTC.

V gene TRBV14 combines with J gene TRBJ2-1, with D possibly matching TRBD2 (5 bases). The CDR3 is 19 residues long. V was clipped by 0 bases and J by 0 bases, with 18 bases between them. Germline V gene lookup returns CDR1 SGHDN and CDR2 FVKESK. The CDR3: CASSQDLVQRKSSYNEQFF. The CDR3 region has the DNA TGTGCCAGCAGCCAAGATTTAGTGCAGCGGAAAAGCTCCTACAATGAGCAGTTCTTC.

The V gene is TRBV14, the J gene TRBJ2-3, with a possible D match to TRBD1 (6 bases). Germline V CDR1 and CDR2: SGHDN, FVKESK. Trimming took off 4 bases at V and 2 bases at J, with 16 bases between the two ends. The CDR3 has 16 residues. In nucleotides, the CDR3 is TGTGCCAGCAGCCCACAGGGATTTCGTCTCACAGATACGCAGTATTTT. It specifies CASSPQGFRLTDTQYF. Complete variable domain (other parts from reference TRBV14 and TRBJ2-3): EAGVTQFPSHSVIEKGQTVTLRCDPISGHDNLYWYRRVMGKEIKFLLHFVKESKQDESGMPNNRFLAERTGGTYSTLKVQPAELEDSGVYFCASSPQGFRLTDTQYFGPGTRLTVL.

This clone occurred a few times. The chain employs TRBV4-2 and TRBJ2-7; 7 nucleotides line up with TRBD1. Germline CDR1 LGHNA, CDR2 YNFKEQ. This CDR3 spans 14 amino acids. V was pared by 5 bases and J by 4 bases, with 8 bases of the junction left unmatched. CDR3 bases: TGTGCCAGCAGCTACCGCACAGGGGAGTACGAGCAGTACTTC. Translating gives CASSYRTGEYEQYF.

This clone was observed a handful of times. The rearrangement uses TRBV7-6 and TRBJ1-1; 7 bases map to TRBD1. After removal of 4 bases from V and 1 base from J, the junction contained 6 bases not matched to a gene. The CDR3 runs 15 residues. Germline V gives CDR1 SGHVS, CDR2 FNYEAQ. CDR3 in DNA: TGTGCCAGCAGCTCCTTACAGGGGACGAACACTGAAGCTTTCTTT. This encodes CASSSLQGTNTEAFF. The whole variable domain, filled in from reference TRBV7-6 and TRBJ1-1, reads GAGVSQSPRYKVTKRGQDVALRCDPISGHVSLYWYRQALGQGPEFLTYFNYEAQQDKSGLPNDRFSAERPEGSISTLTIQRTEQRDSAMYRCASSSLQGTNTEAFFGQGTRLTVV.

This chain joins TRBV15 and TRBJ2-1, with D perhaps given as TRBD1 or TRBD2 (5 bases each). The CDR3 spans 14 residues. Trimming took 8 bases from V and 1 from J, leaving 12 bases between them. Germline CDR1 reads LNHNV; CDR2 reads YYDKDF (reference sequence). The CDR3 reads CATSERGSYNEQFF. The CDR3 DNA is TGTGCCACCTCGGAGAGGGGTTCCTACAATGAGCAGTTCTTC.

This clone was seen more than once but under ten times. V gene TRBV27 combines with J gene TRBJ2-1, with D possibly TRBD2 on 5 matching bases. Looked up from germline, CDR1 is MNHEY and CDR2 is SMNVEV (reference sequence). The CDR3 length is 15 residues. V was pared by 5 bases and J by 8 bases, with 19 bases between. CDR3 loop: CASSPYVGEVDEQFF. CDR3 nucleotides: TGTGCCAGCAGTCCATATGTGGGAGAAGTGGATGAGCAGTTCTTC.

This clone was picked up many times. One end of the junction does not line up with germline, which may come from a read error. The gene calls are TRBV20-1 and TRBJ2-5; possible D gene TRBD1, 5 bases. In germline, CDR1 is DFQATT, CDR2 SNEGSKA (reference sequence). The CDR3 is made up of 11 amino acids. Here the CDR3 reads CSAKDTLMGNF. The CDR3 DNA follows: TGCAGTGCAAAGGACACCTTAATGGGGAACTTC.

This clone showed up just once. The CDR3 DNA reads TGTGCCAGCATTGGGATGGGGAACACTGAAGCTTTCTTT. As protein: CASIGMGNTEAFF. The chain joins TRBV25-1 to TRBJ1-1; D is ambiguous. This CDR3 is built from 13 residues. Germline V gene data show CDR1 as MGHDK and CDR2 as SYGVNS. Trimming stripped 7 bases from V and 1 base from J, with 10 bases between.

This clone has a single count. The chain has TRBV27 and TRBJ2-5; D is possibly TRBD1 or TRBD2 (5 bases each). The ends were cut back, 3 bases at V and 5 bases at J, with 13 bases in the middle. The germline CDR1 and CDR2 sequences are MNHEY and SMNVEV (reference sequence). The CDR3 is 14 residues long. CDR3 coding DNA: TGTGCCAGCAGTTTTGGGACCATGGGGGAGACCCAGTACTTC. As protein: CASSFGTMGETQYF.

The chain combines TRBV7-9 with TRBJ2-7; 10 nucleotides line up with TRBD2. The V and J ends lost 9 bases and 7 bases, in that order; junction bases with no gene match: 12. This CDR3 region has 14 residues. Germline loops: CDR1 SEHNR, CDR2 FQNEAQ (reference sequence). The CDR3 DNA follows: TGTGCCAGTCGAGCAGCGGGAGGGCCCAAGGAGCAGTACTTC. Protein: CASRAAGGPKEQYF.

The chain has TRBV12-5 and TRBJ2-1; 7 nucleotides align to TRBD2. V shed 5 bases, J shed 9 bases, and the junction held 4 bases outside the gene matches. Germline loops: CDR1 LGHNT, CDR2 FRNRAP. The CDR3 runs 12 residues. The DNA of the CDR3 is TGTGCTAGTGGTCCCTGGGGGGGTGAGCAGTTCTTC. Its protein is CASGPWGGEQFF. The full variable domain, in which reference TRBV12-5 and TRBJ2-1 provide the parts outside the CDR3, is DARVTQTPRHKVTEMGQEVTMRCQPILGHNTVFWYRQTMMQGLELLAYFRNRAPLDDSGMPKDRFSAEMPDATLATLKIQPSEPRDSAVYFCASGPWGGEQFFGPGTRLTVL.

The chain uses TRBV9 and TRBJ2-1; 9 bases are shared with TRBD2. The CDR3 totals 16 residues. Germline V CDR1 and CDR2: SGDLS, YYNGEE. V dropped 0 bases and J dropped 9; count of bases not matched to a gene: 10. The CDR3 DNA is TGTGCCAGCAGCGTAGGGATAGCGGGAGTTGGTGGTGAGCAGTTCTTC. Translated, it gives CASSVGIAGVGGEQFF.

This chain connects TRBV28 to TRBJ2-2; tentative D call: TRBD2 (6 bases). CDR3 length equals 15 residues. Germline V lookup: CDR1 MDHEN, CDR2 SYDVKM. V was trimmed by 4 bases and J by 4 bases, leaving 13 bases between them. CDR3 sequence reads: CASSSHGGGTGELFF. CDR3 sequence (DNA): TGTGCCAGCAGTTCCCACGGGGGAGGCACCGGGGAGCTGTTTTTT.

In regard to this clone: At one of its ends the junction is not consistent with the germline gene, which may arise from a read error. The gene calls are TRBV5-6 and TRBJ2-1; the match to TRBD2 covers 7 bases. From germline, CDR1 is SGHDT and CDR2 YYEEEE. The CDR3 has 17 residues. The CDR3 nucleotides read TGTGCCAGCAGATTGGCATCGGCGGGGGACTCCTACAATGAGCAGTTCTTC. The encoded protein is CASRLASAGDSYNEQFF.

CDR3 sequence reads: CASSAGSGANVLTF. CDR3 coding DNA: TGTGCCAGCAGCGCCGGCTCTGGGGCCAACGTCCTGACTTTC. The gene calls are TRBV5-4 and TRBJ2-6, with D hard to call. CDR1 and CDR2 (germline): SGHNT, YYREEE (reference sequence). The CDR3 is 14 amino acids. The ends were cut back, 4 bases at V and 0 bases at J, with 5 bases in the middle.

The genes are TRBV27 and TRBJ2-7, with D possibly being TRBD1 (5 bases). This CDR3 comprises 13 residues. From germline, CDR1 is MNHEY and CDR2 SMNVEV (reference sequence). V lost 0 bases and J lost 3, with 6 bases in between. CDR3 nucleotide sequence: TGTGCCAGCAGTTTATCTAGGGGCTACGAGCAGTACTTC. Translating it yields CASSLSRGYEQYF.

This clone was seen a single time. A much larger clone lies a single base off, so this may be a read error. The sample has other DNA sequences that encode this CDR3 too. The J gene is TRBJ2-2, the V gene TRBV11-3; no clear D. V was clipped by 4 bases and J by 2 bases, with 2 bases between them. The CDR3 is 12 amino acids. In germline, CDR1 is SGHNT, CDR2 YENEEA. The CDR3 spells CASSSNTGELFF. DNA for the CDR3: TGTGCCAGCAGCTCAAACACCGGGGAGCTGTTTTTT.

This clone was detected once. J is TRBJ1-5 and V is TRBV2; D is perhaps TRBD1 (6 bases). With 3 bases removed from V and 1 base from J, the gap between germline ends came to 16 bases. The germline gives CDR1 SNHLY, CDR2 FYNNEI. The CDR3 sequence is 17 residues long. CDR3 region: CASSEGWGAKSNQPQHF. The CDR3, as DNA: TGTGCCAGCAGTGAGGGATGGGGGGCGAAGAGCAATCAGCCCCAGCATTTT.

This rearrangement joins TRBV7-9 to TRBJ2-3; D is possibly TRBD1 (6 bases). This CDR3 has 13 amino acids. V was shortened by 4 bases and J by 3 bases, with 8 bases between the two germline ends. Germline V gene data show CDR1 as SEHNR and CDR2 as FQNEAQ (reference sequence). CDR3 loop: CASSWGHTDTQYF. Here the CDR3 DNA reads TGTGCCAGCAGCTGGGGACATACAGATACGCAGTATTTT.

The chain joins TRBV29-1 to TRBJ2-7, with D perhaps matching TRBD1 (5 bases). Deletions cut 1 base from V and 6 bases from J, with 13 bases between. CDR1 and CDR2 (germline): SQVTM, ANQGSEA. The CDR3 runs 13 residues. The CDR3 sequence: CSVEVSGFGEQYF. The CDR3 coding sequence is TGCAGCGTTGAAGTTTCAGGGTTTGGCGAGCAGTACTTC.

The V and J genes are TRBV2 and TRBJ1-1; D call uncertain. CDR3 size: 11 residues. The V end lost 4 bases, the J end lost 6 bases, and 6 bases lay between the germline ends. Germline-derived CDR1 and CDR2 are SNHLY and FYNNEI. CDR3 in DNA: TGTGCCAGCAGTGCGGACGCTGAAGCTTTCTTT. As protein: CASSADAEAFF.